The clone carrying this T cell receptor (beta chain) has a handful of counts. Trimming cost V 4 bases and J 6 bases, with 18 bases left between them. This CDR3 is 14 amino acids long. Looked up from germline, CDR1 is DFQATT and CDR2 is SNEGSKA (reference sequence). Each CDR3 protein gets one entry after TCRdb re-called the 5' RACE reads with MiXCR. The data show more than 50,000 distinct CDR3 sequences, around 4.2% seen once. The sample belongs to a study of neurological immune-mediated disorders. The receptor comes from a man between 25 and 39 years old with multiple sclerosis. The V gene is TRBV20-1, the J gene TRBJ2-5; a weak D match, TRBD2 (5 bases). Sequencing input: PBMCs. The CDR3 nucleotides read TGCAGTGCTACCACGGGAAAGGGCTCGAAGACCCAGTACTTC. This codes for CSATTGKGSKTQYF.